A selection of T cell receptor beta chains follows, all from one sample in a study of T cells in Graves' hyperthyroidism and ophthalmopathy. MiXCR was run by TCRdb on the multiplex PCR reads, yielding one entry per CDR3 protein. The top ten hold less than 25% of the sample, which has around 380,000 distinct CDR3 sequences, less than 15% seen once. The sequencing sample was made of blood. All receptors derive from a young man with Graves' hyperthyroidism that later progressed to Graves' ophthalmopathy. The CDR3 runs from the conserved cysteine through the conserved F or W. D genes are given only for firm matches. Rows may omit the clone size; those that give it use once, few, many or a size class.

size | J | D | V | DNA | CDR3
many | TRBJ2-5 | . | TRBV28 | TGTGCCAGCAGGGGGGGAGAGACCCAGTACTTC | CASRGGETQYF
. | TRBJ1-2 | TRBD1 | TRBV28 | TGTGCCAGCAGTACCAGGGGGGGGGGCTACACCTTC | CASSTRGGGYTF
. | TRBJ2-6 | . | TRBV5-1 | TGCGCCAGCAGCCCAGGACGGAGCTCTGGGGCCAACGTCCTGACTTTC | CASSPGRSSGANVLTF
. | TRBJ1-5 | . | TRBV15 | TGTGCCACCAGCAGAGATGGCCAGGCGAATCAGCCCCAGCATTTT | CATSRDGQANQPQHF
. | TRBJ2-1 | . | TRBV7-3 | TGTGCCAGCAGCCCTTGGGACACGTACAATGAGCAGTTCTTC | CASSPWDTYNEQFF
few | TRBJ1-1 | . | TRBV12-5 | TGTGCTAGTGGTTTGCCCGAGGGGACTGAAGCTTTCTTT | CASGLPEGTEAFF
. | TRBJ2-7 | . | TRBV6-1 | TGTGCCAGCAGTGAAGGGAAAGGATGGGCCTACGAGCAGTACTTC | CASSEGKGWAYEQYF
many | TRBJ2-2 | . | TRBV10-1 | TGCGCCAGCAGTGAGTCGAGGGCCGGGGAGCTGTTTTTT | CASSESRAGELFF
many | TRBJ1-6 | . | TRBV7-9 | TGTGCCAGCAGCTTAGTGGAGGGACTAGGCTCACCCCTCCACTTT | CASSLVEGLGSPLHF
many | TRBJ1-5 | . | TRBV10-3 | TGTGCCATCAGTGAGGGCAATCAGCCCCAGCATTTT | CAISEGNQPQHF
few | TRBJ2-1 | . | TRBV5-1 | TGCGCCAGCAGCGCTCCCAGTCGGGGGGCGGGCAATGAGCAGTTCTTC | CASSAPSRGAGNEQFF
few | TRBJ1-1 | . | TRBV5-1 | TGCGCCAGCAGGTGGCAGACTACATCGGAAGCTTTCTTT | CASRWQTTSEAFF
many | TRBJ1-1 | . | TRBV6-5 | TGTGCCAGCAGTTACCCAGGGAGCGATGAAGCTTTCTTT | CASSYPGSDEAFF
few | TRBJ1-6 | TRBD1 | TRBV20-1 | TGCAGTGCGGGTGGACAGGGACCCTCACTCCTCCACTTT | CSAGGQGPSLLHF
many | TRBJ1-6 | . | TRBV12-3/TRBV12-4 | TGTGCCAGCAGCGAAGGGGGACTCTCAAATTCAGTGCCCCACTTT | CASSEGGLSNSVPHF
. | TRBJ2-5 | TRBD2 | TRBV28 | TGTGCCAGCACCATAGCGGGAGAGGGGGAAGAGACCCAGTACTTC | CASTIAGEGEETQYF
. | TRBJ1-1 | TRBD1 | TRBV9 | TGTGCCAGCAGCGTAGATGGGACAGGGGCCACTGAAGCTTTCTTT | CASSVDGTGATEAFF
. | TRBJ2-1 | . | TRBV14 | TGTGCCAGCAGCCAAGAGGGGCCAAGAGATTCCGAGCAGTTCTTC | CASSQEGPRDSEQFF
. | TRBJ2-7 | . | TRBV5-1 | TGCGCCAGCAGCTTGGTGACGGGCGGGGAGAGACGAAATGAGCAGTACTTC | CASSLVTGGERRNEQYF
few | TRBJ1-5 | . | TRBV6-5 | TGTGCCAGCAGTTACAGCGGGGCCCGGGGGACTCAGCCCCAGCATTTT | CASSYSGARGTQPQHF
many | TRBJ2-7 | . | TRBV7-9 | TGTGCCAGCAGCTTCCGTACCAACTCCTACGAGCAGTACTTC | CASSFRTNSYEQYF
many | TRBJ1-2 | . | TRBV9 | TGTGCCAGCAGCGTAGCCCCCCGACCTGGTAACTATGGCTACACCTTC | CASSVAPRPGNYGYTF
. | TRBJ2-2 | . | TRBV6-1 | TGTGCCAGCAGTGAAGCGCGGGACAGCCTGGGGTGGAACACCGGGGAGCTGTTTTTT | CASSEARDSLGWNTGELFF
few | TRBJ2-2 | . | TRBV7-6 | TGTGCCAGCAGCATCCGGGACTTGACCCACTCCGGGGAGCTGTTTTTT | CASSIRDLTHSGELFF
many | TRBJ2-1 | . | TRBV28 | TGTGCCAGCCGAATAGGGGGGGTAGCCTACAATGAGCAGTTCTTC | CASRIGGVAYNEQFF
. | TRBJ1-4 | TRBD1 | TRBV5-6 | TGTGCCAGCAGCTTGCTTCGGGACAGTCCAAATGAAAAACTGTTTTTT | CASSLLRDSPNEKLFF
many | TRBJ2-1 | . | TRBV28 | TGTGCCAGCAGTAAACTGGGGACATACAATGAGCAGTTCTTC | CASSKLGTYNEQFF
few | TRBJ1-5 | TRBD1 | TRBV28 | TGTGCCAGCAGTAAGACAGGGTCCGGCAATCAGCCCCAGCATTTT | CASSKTGSGNQPQHF
many | TRBJ2-7 | TRBD2 | TRBV28 | TGTGCCAGCAGCCCAGGGGGTAGCGGGGGGAACGAGCAGTACTTC | CASSPGGSGGNEQYF
many | TRBJ2-1 | . | TRBV7-9 | TGTGCCAGCAGCTTATGGCAGGGCAAGCAGTTCTTC | CASSLWQGKQFF
few | TRBJ1-2 | TRBD1 | TRBV12-3/TRBV12-4 | TGTGCCAGCAGTTCCCACAGGGGGCCTGGCTACACCTTC | CASSSHRGPGYTF
few | TRBJ1-4 | . | TRBV2 | TGTGCCAGCAGTGACCCCACAGAGACCCCAACTAATGAAAAACTGTTTTTT | CASSDPTETPTNEKLFF
many | TRBJ2-5 | TRBD1 | TRBV28 | TGTGCCAGCAGTTTCCGACAGGGGAAGGAGACCCAGTACTTC | CASSFRQGKETQYF
. | TRBJ2-2 | . | TRBV29-1 | TGCAGCGTGAGGACCAGCAGCGCCGGGGAGCTGTTTTTT | CSVRTSSAGELFF
. | TRBJ2-5 | TRBD2 | TRBV30 | TGTGCCTGGACCCCCCGGGCTAGCGGGGGGTCCCGGGAGACCCAGTACTTC | CAWTPRASGGSRETQYF
many | TRBJ2-4 | TRBD1 | TRBV7-9 | TGTGCCAGCAGCCTAAAGGGACAGGAGGGCGAAAACATTCAGTACTTC | CASSLKGQEGENIQYF
many | TRBJ1-1 | . | TRBV5-1 | TGCGCCAGCAGCTTGGACGGCCGGTCGAACACTGAAGCTTTCTTT | CASSLDGRSNTEAFF
many | TRBJ2-2 | . | TRBV28 | TGTGCCAGCAGTTTCAGACACCTGAACACCGGGGAGCTGTTTTTT | CASSFRHLNTGELFF
. | TRBJ2-3 | . | TRBV7-2 | TGTGCCAGCAGCTTAGCGGATCATAACACAGATACGCAGTATTTT | CASSLADHNTDTQYF
. | TRBJ1-4 | . | TRBV7-8 | TGTGCCAGCAGCTTAGAGCGGTTAGGGGCGCCGGGTGAAAAACTGTTTTTT | CASSLERLGAPGEKLFF
many | TRBJ2-7 | TRBD1 | TRBV7-3 | TGTGCCAGCAGCTTGGGCCGGGACAGGGACTTTTACGAGCAGTACTTC | CASSLGRDRDFYEQYF
many | TRBJ1-2 | . | TRBV12-3/TRBV12-4 | TGTGCCAGCAGTTCGTCAGGGACCTATGGCTACACCTTC | CASSSSGTYGYTF
. | TRBJ2-2 | . | TRBV25-1 | TGTGCCAGCGGTCAACCTCGGGGGTACTACAGTCAGCTGTTTTTT | CASGQPRGYYSQLFF
few | TRBJ1-5 | . | TRBV29-1 | TGCAGCGTTGAACCAGGGGTGGGCCAGCCCCAGCATTTT | CSVEPGVGQPQHF
many | TRBJ2-3 | . | TRBV12-3/TRBV12-4 | TGTGCCAGCAGTCGGGACTTCCCCACAGATACGCAGTATTTT | CASSRDFPTDTQYF
many | TRBJ1-2 | . | TRBV27 | TGTGCCAGCACCACAGGGTTCGGTGGCTACACCTTC | CASTTGFGGYTF
many | TRBJ2-1 | TRBD2 | TRBV6-1 | TGTGCCAGCAGTTTCCTCTCATCGCTAGCGGATTCCTACAATGAGCAGTTCTTC | CASSFLSSLADSYNEQFF
. | TRBJ1-5 | TRBD1 | TRBV5-8 | TGTGCCAGCAGCTCAGGACAGGGGGGGACCAATCAGCCCCAGCATTTT | CASSSGQGGTNQPQHF
few | TRBJ2-7 | . | TRBV6-6 | TGTGCCAGCAGTTACTCCCCCGGCAGGGCGGGTGAGCAGTACTTC | CASSYSPGRAGEQYF
many | TRBJ2-5 | . | TRBV5-5 | TGTGCCAGCAGCTTGTCTTTGGTTCGGGGGCAAGAGACCCAGTACTTC | CASSLSLVRGQETQYF
many | TRBJ1-1 | . | TRBV3-1 | TGTGCCAGCAGCCAGGAAGGGGGCACTGAAGCTTTCTTT | CASSQEGGTEAFF
many | TRBJ1-6 | TRBD1 | TRBV30 | TGTGCCTGGAGTGGAATGGGACAGAATAATTCACCCCTCCACTTT | CAWSGMGQNNSPLHF
. | TRBJ1-4 | TRBD1 | TRBV6-6 | TGTGCCAGCAGTTACGGACAGGGCCGCGGTGAAAAACTGTTTTTT | CASSYGQGRGEKLFF
many | TRBJ1-1 | TRBD1 | TRBV6-1 | TGTGCCAGCATTCCGACAGGGACGAACACTGAAGCTTTCTTT | CASIPTGTNTEAFF
few | TRBJ2-5 | . | TRBV9 | TGTGCCAGCAGCGTAGGATCGGGCCCAGGGAAGGGGACCCAGTACTTC | CASSVGSGPGKGTQYF
few | TRBJ2-2 | . | TRBV5-1 | TGCGCCAGCAGCTTCGGGTCCGGGGACACCGGGGAGCTGTTTTTT | CASSFGSGDTGELFF
. | TRBJ1-5 | . | TRBV4-1 | TGCGCCAGCAGCCAGGAAACCCTGAGCAATCAGCCCCAGCATTTT | CASSQETLSNQPQHF